The rows below give T cell receptor beta chains drawn from one sample of a study of blood T cell repertoires in COVID-19. Data came from immunoSEQ multiplex PCR; TCRdb stores just in-frame clones and leaves some out. Counted here are approximately 250,000 clones, approximately 87% occurring once; the ten biggest clones make up 8% to 9.5%. Sequencing input: peripheral blood. These receptors all come from a human donor in a cohort sampled during active COVID-19. Each CDR3 is given with its conserved first and last residue. D genes are given only for firm matches. Not all rows give a size; the values are once, few, many and, for expanded clones, a class.

D gene	J gene	V gene	clone size	CDR3 protein	CDR3 DNA
.	TRBJ1-5	TRBV3-1/TRBV3-2	.	CASSQSQGSVNQPQHF	TGTGCCAGCAGCCAATCCCAGGGAAGTGTTAATCAGCCCCAGCATTTT
TRBD1	TRBJ2-1	TRBV6-4	.	CASSPRQGVGNEQFF	TGTGCCAGCAGCCCCAGACAGGGAGTGGGCAATGAGCAGTTCTTC
.	TRBJ1-1	TRBV7-3	.	CASSLSGGGWSNTEAFF	TGTGCCAGCAGCTTAAGCGGGGGCGGCTGGTCCAACACTGAAGCTTTCTTT
.	TRBJ2-5	TRBV6-5	.	CASTNVEETQYF	TGTGCCAGCACCAACGTTGAGGAGACCCAGTACTTC
.	TRBJ1-2	TRBV19	.	CASTSGSPWGYTF	TGTGCCAGTACGTCTGGGAGCCCATGGGGCTACACCTTC
TRBD2	TRBJ2-5	TRBV7-6	.	CASSSPTGGSETQYF	TGTGCCAGCAGCTCGCCCACGGGGGGGTCAGAGACCCAGTACTTC
.	TRBJ2-7	TRBV13	.	CASSYRVSSYEQYF	TGTGCCAGCAGCTACAGGGTTAGCTCCTACGAGCAGTACTTC
.	TRBJ1-5	TRBV28	.	CASSQNRINQPQHF	TGTGCCAGCAGTCAAAACAGGATAAATCAGCCCCAGCATTTT
.	TRBJ2-7	TRBV21-1	.	CASSKALPGGDNEQYF	TGTGCCAGCAGCAAAGCGCTACCTGGCGGGGATAACGAGCAGTACTTC
TRBD1	TRBJ1-5	TRBV5-1	.	CASSLEGARDQPQHF	TGCGCCAGCAGCTTGGAGGGGGCGCGTGATCAGCCCCAGCATTTT
TRBD1	TRBJ1-2	TRBV6-5	.	CASRITGGGGYTF	TGTGCCAGCAGAATTACAGGGGGAGGCGGCTACACCTTC
TRBD2	TRBJ2-7	TRBV5-4	.	CASSLETSSYEQYF	TGTGCCAGCAGCTTGGAGACTAGCAGCTACGAGCAGTACTTC
.	TRBJ2-3	TRBV5-1	.	CASRSTPIRADTQYF	TGCGCCAGCAGATCGACCCCGATCAGGGCAGATACGCAGTATTTT
.	TRBJ2-2	TRBV7-3	.	CASSFFSNTGELFF	TGTGCCAGCAGCTTTTTTTCAAACACCGGGGAGCTGTTTTTT
TRBD1	TRBJ1-1	TRBV14	.	CASSRKWKGGSWMNTEAFF	TGTGCCAGCAGCCGAAAGTGGAAAGGGGGCTCTTGGATGAACACTGAAGCTTTCTTT
.	TRBJ2-1	TRBV2	.	CASSEAFAGVNEQFF	TGTGCCAGCAGTGAAGCATTTGCAGGGGTCAATGAGCAGTTCTTC
.	TRBJ2-2	TRBV10-3	.	CAIAAATGELFF	TGTGCCATCGCTGCGGCCACCGGGGAGCTGTTTTTT
.	TRBJ2-2	TRBV28	.	CASSFVPPGPGELFF	TGTGCCAGCAGTTTTGTCCCACCAGGTCCCGGGGAGCTGTTTTTT
TRBD2	TRBJ2-7	TRBV12-3/TRBV12-4	.	CASALGGAYEQYF	TGTGCCAGCGCACTCGGGGGGGCCTACGAGCAGTACTTC
TRBD2	TRBJ2-1	TRBV7-6	once	CASSPGGRGVNEQFF	TGTGCCAGCAGCCCCGGCGGGAGGGGAGTCAATGAGCAGTTCTTC
TRBD2	TRBJ2-7	TRBV7-9	.	CASSKLAGGPYEQYF	TGTGCCAGCAGCAAACTAGCGGGGGGGCCCTACGAGCAGTACTTC
.	TRBJ1-2	TRBV5-1	.	CASSLALRDYGYTF	TGCGCCAGCAGCTTGGCATTGCGGGACTATGGCTACACCTTC
TRBD2	TRBJ2-5	TRBV6-6	.	CASSYFSGVGETQYF	TGTGCCAGCAGTTATTTTAGCGGGGTGGGAGAGACCCAGTACTTC
.	TRBJ1-4	TRBV20-1	once	CSVPRGEKLFF	TGCAGTGTCCCCCGCGGAGAAAAACTGTTTTTT
TRBD1	TRBJ1-2	TRBV27	once	CASRDRVGYTF	TGTGCCAGCAGAGACAGGGTCGGCTACACCTTC
.	TRBJ1-1	TRBV18	once	CASSPGGSVGEAFF	TGTGCCAGCTCACCAGGAGGGTCGGTAGGTGAAGCTTTCTTT
.	TRBJ1-2	TRBV4-2	once	CASSQLDSGNYGYTF	TGTGCCAGCAGCCAACTAGATTCGGGGAACTATGGCTACACCTTC
.	TRBJ1-4	TRBV9	.	CASSVTGFNEKLFF	TGTGCCAGCAGCGTTACAGGGTTTAATGAAAAACTGTTTTTT
.	TRBJ1-3	TRBV7-8	.	CASSLGSGGNTIYF	TGTGCCAGCAGCTTAGGGAGTGGGGGAAACACCATATATTTT
TRBD2	TRBJ2-5	TRBV10-1	.	CASSESRLAGGYQETQYF	TGCGCCAGCAGTGAGTCTCGACTAGCGGGAGGATATCAAGAGACCCAGTACTTC
.	TRBJ2-1	TRBV9	.	CASSVTAGEGANEQFF	TGTGCCAGCAGCGTCACAGCGGGAGAGGGGGCCAATGAGCAGTTCTTC